A selection of T cell receptor beta chains follows, all from one sample in a study of beta chain features in type 1 diabetes. TCRdb's table, derived via immunoSEQ multiplex PCR, lists solely in-frame clones and lacks some. The sample has fewer than 200,000 clones, about 9.3% seen once. Sequenced input: central memory CD4+ T cells from blood. The receptor set was obtained from a man aged 25 to 45 with type 1 diabetes. Each CDR3 is given with its conserved first and last residue. The D gene is left open where the match is weak. For some rows the clone size is stated as once, few or many, or as a class when expanded; others skip it.

CDR3 protein,CDR3 DNA,V gene,clone size,D gene,CDR3 length,J gene
CASSLGGPGGGGYTF,TGTGCCAGCAGCTTGGGTGGCCCGGGGGGAGGAGGCTACACCTTC,TRBV5-4,few,-,15,TRBJ1-2
CSVEKGFTQNEQFF,TGCAGCGTTGAAAAGGGGTTCACGCAGAATGAGCAGTTCTTC,TRBV29-1,few,-,14,TRBJ2-1
CASSNRVGIAYEQYF,TGTGCCAGCAGTAACAGGGTCGGGATCGCTTACGAGCAGTACTTC,TRBV7-9,few,-,15,TRBJ2-7
CASSLTREYEQYF,TGTGCCAGCAGCTTAACCAGGGAATACGAGCAGTACTTC,TRBV7-9,few,-,13,TRBJ2-7
CASSVIGTEQFF,TGTGCCAGCAGCGTAATTGGCACTGAGCAGTTCTTC,TRBV9,-,-,12,TRBJ2-1
CASSLQANYGYTF,TGTGCCAGCAGCTTACAGGCTAACTATGGCTACACCTTC,TRBV7-3,few,-,13,TRBJ1-2
CASSHLRLAAYNEQFF,TGTGCCAGCAGCCACCTAAGACTAGCGGCCTACAATGAGCAGTTCTTC,TRBV14,few,TRBD2,16,TRBJ2-1
CASSQALNRRPNTEAFF,TGCGCCAGCAGCCAAGCACTAAACAGGCGCCCGAACACTGAAGCTTTCTTT,TRBV4-1,few,-,17,TRBJ1-1
CASSQGTGEGQPQHF,TGCGCCAGCAGCCAAGGCACAGGGGAAGGCCAGCCCCAGCATTTT,TRBV4-1,-,TRBD1,15,TRBJ1-5
CASSFIGGTGDTQYF,TGCGCCAGCAGCTTCATCGGCGGTACCGGGGATACGCAGTATTTT,TRBV5-1,few,-,15,TRBJ2-3
CASSLRGQPQHF,TGTGCCAGCAGTTTACGGGGTCAGCCCCAGCATTTT,TRBV28,few,-,12,TRBJ1-5
CASSITAGARGYTF,TGTGCCAGCAGCATAACGGCGGGGGCTCGGGGCTACACCTTC,TRBV9,-,-,14,TRBJ1-2
CASSIVGGGDLGTEQFF,TGTGCCAGTAGTATAGTAGGGGGAGGGGATTTGGGGACTGAGCAGTTCTTC,TRBV19,few,-,17,TRBJ2-1
CASRREYEQFF,TGTGCCAGCAGGCGGGAGTATGAGCAGTTCTTC,TRBV11-2,few,TRBD2,11,TRBJ2-1
CASSFGGETQYF,TGTGCCAGCAGCTTCGGGGGAGAGACCCAGTACTTC,TRBV7-2,few,-,12,TRBJ2-5
CASSLGQAQETQYF,TGTGCCAGCAGCTTGGGACAGGCTCAAGAGACCCAGTACTTC,TRBV5-5,few,-,14,TRBJ2-5
CASSPTGNYEQYF,TGTGCCAGCTCACCTACAGGGAACTACGAGCAGTACTTC,TRBV18,-,-,13,TRBJ2-7
CASSSRGAADTQYF,TGTGCCAGCAGCTCCCGGGGGGCGGCAGATACGCAGTATTTT,TRBV7-3,few,-,14,TRBJ2-3
CASSLGGLAGEDTQYF,TGTGCCAGCAGCTTAGGGGGACTAGCGGGAGAAGATACGCAGTATTTT,TRBV7-2,-,TRBD2,16,TRBJ2-3
CASSLESSGGWETQYF,TGTGCCAGCAGCTTAGAAAGCTCGGGAGGGTGGGAGACCCAGTACTTC,TRBV7-2,-,TRBD2,16,TRBJ2-5
CASSRLAVLYNEQFF,TGTGCCAGCTCACGGCTAGCGGTGCTCTACAATGAGCAGTTCTTC,TRBV18,-,TRBD2,15,TRBJ2-1
CASTLLGELFF,TGTGCCAGCACCTTACTCGGGGAGCTGTTTTTT,TRBV28,few,-,11,TRBJ2-2
CASHRQGTYEQYF,TGTGCCAGTCATAGACAGGGGACCTACGAGCAGTACTTC,TRBV6-5,few,TRBD1,13,TRBJ2-7
CSASRRERYF,TGCAGTGCTAGTCGGCGGGAGCGGTACTTC,TRBV20-1,-,TRBD2,10,TRBJ2-7
CATRQDSNQPQHF,TGTGCCACTAGACAGGATAGCAATCAGCCCCAGCATTTT,TRBV10-3,few,-,13,TRBJ1-5
CASSLGLAPFQETQYF,TGCGCCAGCAGCTTGGGGTTAGCGCCATTCCAAGAGACCCAGTACTTC,TRBV5-1,few,-,16,TRBJ2-5
CASSPQQGRQFF,TGTGCCAGCAGCCCCCAACAGGGCCGGCAGTTCTTC,TRBV6-5,few,-,12,TRBJ2-1
CAWSVNALNEQFF,TGTGCCTGGAGTGTAAACGCGCTAAATGAGCAGTTCTTC,TRBV30,few,-,13,TRBJ2-1
CASSDSGGREQYF,TGTGCCAGCAGTGACTCGGGGGGGCGGGAGCAGTACTTC,TRBV28,few,TRBD2,13,TRBJ2-7
CASSPGQGGYTF,TGTGCCAGCTCACCGGGACAGGGTGGCTACACCTTC,TRBV18,-,TRBD1,12,TRBJ1-2
CASSFHAGGSYEQYF,TGTGCCAGCAGCTTTCACGCGGGAGGATCCTACGAGCAGTACTTC,TRBV7-8,few,TRBD2,15,TRBJ2-7
CASEYQETQYF,TGTGCCAGCGAGTACCAAGAGACCCAGTACTTC,TRBV2,few,-,11,TRBJ2-5
CASSQVLNYDGYTF,TGCGCCAGCAGCCAAGTACTTAACTACGATGGCTACACCTTC,TRBV4-3,-,-,14,TRBJ1-2
CSGATGINTGELFF,TGCAGCGGGGCCACCGGGATAAACACCGGGGAGCTGTTTTTT,TRBV29-1,few,-,14,TRBJ2-2
CASSLVGAGAETQYF,TGCGCCAGCAGCTTGGTGGGTGCGGGAGCAGAGACCCAGTACTTC,TRBV5-1,few,TRBD2,15,TRBJ2-5
CASSPGFGYTF,TGTGCCAGCAGTCCAGGGTTTGGCTACACCTTC,TRBV28,-,-,11,TRBJ1-2
CASSPRGGSSVEQYF,TGTGCCAGCAGTCCCCGGGGCGGGAGCTCTGTCGAGCAGTACTTC,TRBV6-1,-,TRBD2,15,TRBJ2-7
CASSPDYRGVNEQFF,TGCGCCAGCAGCCCGGACTACCGCGGCGTCAATGAGCAGTTCTTC,TRBV4-3,few,-,15,TRBJ2-1
CASRPFGGADNNYGYTF,TGTGCCAGCCGACCGTTCGGCGGGGCCGATAATAACTATGGCTACACCTTC,TRBV5-4,few,-,17,TRBJ1-2
CASSLRQPQHF,TGTGCCAGCAGCTTGCGTCAGCCCCAGCATTTT,TRBV7-4,-,-,11,TRBJ1-5
CASSTLGTSNEQFF,TGTGCCAGCAGCACCCTCGGGACATCCAATGAGCAGTTCTTC,TRBV21-1,-,-,14,TRBJ2-1
CASSGTGGETQYF,TGTGCCAGCAGCGGGACAGGGGGAGAGACCCAGTACTTC,TRBV6-5,few,TRBD1,13,TRBJ2-5
CSVVRRGSSYNEQFF,TGCAGCGTTGTTCGACGGGGGAGCTCCTACAATGAGCAGTTCTTC,TRBV29-1,few,-,15,TRBJ2-1
CAWMPPGGRITGELFF,TGTGCCTGGATGCCCCCGGGGGGTCGGATCACCGGGGAGCTGTTTTTT,TRBV30,-,TRBD2,16,TRBJ2-2
CAGEPLRDTEAFF,TGTGCCGGAGAGCCTTTGAGGGACACTGAAGCTTTCTTT,TRBV2,-,-,13,TRBJ1-1
CASRGTSRTGELFF,TGTGCCAGCCGAGGGACATCCCGCACCGGGGAGCTGTTTTTT,TRBV21-1,few,-,14,TRBJ2-2
CASTQTSGNTDTQYF,TGTGCCAGCACCCAGACTAGCGGCAACACAGATACGCAGTATTTT,TRBV28,few,TRBD2,15,TRBJ2-3
CASSFIGQGTVSGNTIYF,TGTGCCAGCAGTTTCATCGGACAGGGTACAGTATCTGGAAACACCATATATTTT,TRBV27,-,TRBD1,18,TRBJ1-3
CASSLSQYYRYGYTF,TGTGCCAGCAGTTTGTCCCAGTACTACCGCTATGGCTACACCTTC,TRBV6-5,-,-,15,TRBJ1-2
CASSYKRVSDTQYF,TGTGCCAGCAGTTACAAACGGGTCTCAGATACGCAGTATTTT,TRBV6-5,few,-,14,TRBJ2-3
CASSLVAGVEQFF,TGCGCCAGCAGCTTGGTAGCGGGAGTTGAGCAGTTCTTC,TRBV5-1,-,TRBD2,13,TRBJ2-1
CASSLRYRGTEEPQHF,TGTGCCAGCAGCTTAAGATATCGGGGTACAGAAGAACCCCAGCATTTT,TRBV7-8,-,-,16,TRBJ1-5
CASSPWHGSYEQYF,TGTGCCAGCAGTCCATGGCACGGGTCCTACGAGCAGTACTTC,TRBV28,many,-,14,TRBJ2-7
CASSHPLGAPTEAFF,TGCGCCAGCAGCCACCCCCTAGGGGCGCCGACTGAAGCTTTCTTT,TRBV5-1,-,-,15,TRBJ1-1
CASSFGLAIGGDTQYF,TGTGCCAGCAGCTTTGGACTAGCCATTGGGGGAGATACGCAGTATTTT,TRBV5-8,-,TRBD2,16,TRBJ2-3
CASSVAPGAGAYEQYF,TGTGCCAGCAGCGTAGCCCCTGGGGCGGGGGCCTACGAGCAGTACTTC,TRBV9,few,TRBD2,16,TRBJ2-7
CASSLSRQGASGANVLTF,TGTGCCAGCAGTTTATCGAGGCAGGGGGCCTCTGGGGCCAACGTCCTGACTTTC,TRBV27,-,TRBD1,18,TRBJ2-6